One and the same sample provided the 4 T cell receptor beta chains below, sequenced in a study of blood T cell repertoires in COVID-19. Measured with immunoSEQ multiplex PCR; TCRdb has only the in-frame clones, and not every one. The sample includes about 300,000 clones, approximately 81% of them seen just once. The source material was PBMCs or T cells enriched from blood (not recorded which). These TCRs come from a woman in her twenties or thirties who had been exposed to COVID-19.

This clone showed up just once. This chain joins TRBV7-9 and TRBJ1-1; TRBD1 is a possible D gene (6 bases). This CDR3 has 14 residues. V was shortened by 6 bases and J by 3 bases, with 14 bases between the two germline ends. Looked up from germline, CDR1 is SEHNR and CDR2 is FQNEAQ (reference sequence). The CDR3 region is CASRGQGPHTEAFF. The DNA of the CDR3 is TGTGCCAGCAGGGGTCAGGGGCCTCACACTGAAGCTTTCTTT.

This clone was recorded only once. This chain joins TRBV2 and TRBJ2-4; D is perhaps TRBD2 (5 bases). The CDR3 length is 13 residues. The germline CDR1 and CDR2 sequences are SNHLY and FYNNEI. The V gene lost 10 bases and the J gene lost 8 bases, with 18 bases spanning the gap. Here the CDR3 DNA reads TGTGCCACCCGGAAGGAGGTTACGGACATTCAGTACTTC. This encodes CATRKEVTDIQYF. The complete variable domain, with remaining parts taken from reference TRBV2 and TRBJ2-4, reads EPEVTQTPSHQVTQMGQEVILRCVPISNHLYFYWYRQILGQKVEFLVSFYNNEISEKSEIFDDQFSVERPDGSNFTLKIRSTKLEDSAMYFCATRKEVTDIQYFGAGTRLSVL.

This clone was seen a single time. This sequence joins TRBV12-5 and TRBJ2-7; 7 bases fit TRBD1. The trim removed 6 bases at V and 1 base at J, leaving 9 bases unmatched. In germline, CDR1 is LGHNT, CDR2 FRNRAP. The length of the CDR3 is 15 residues. This CDR3 is CASGIPGQTSYEQYF. In DNA form, the CDR3 reads TGTGCTAGTGGCATCCCGGGACAGACATCCTACGAGCAGTACTTC.

The V gene is TRBV9, the J gene TRBJ2-7, with a possible D match to TRBD2 (7 bases). V gave up 1 base and J gave up 7 bases, with 27 bases separating them. Germline CDR1 reads SGDLS; CDR2 reads YYNGEE. The CDR3 extends over 18 amino acids. The CDR3: CASSVSTVQLGGLQEQYF. CDR3 in DNA: TGTGCCAGCAGCGTATCCACCGTCCAATTGGGGGGGCTACAGGAGCAGTACTTC.